The 25 T cell receptor beta chains listed next were all sequenced from one sample in a study of blood T cell repertoires in COVID-19. Data came from immunoSEQ multiplex PCR; TCRdb stores just in-frame clones and leaves some out. The profile shows some 260,000 clones, about 80% of them singletons. Sequencing was done on a sample of peripheral blood. Every receptor here comes from an elderly woman with acute or convalescent COVID-19.

The V and J genes are TRBV28 and TRBJ2-3; maybe TRBD2 (6 bases). CDR3 length equals 13 residues. Germline values: CDR1 MDHEN, CDR2 SYDVKM. Trimming removed 3 bases at V and 6 bases at J, with 10 bases between. In DNA, the CDR3 is TGTGCCAGCAGTTTTGGAGGGCGGGATACGCAGTATTTT. Protein: CASSFGGRDTQYF. The full variable domain, with the rest looked up from reference TRBV28 and TRBJ2-3, is DVKVTQSSRYLVKRTGEKVFLECVQDMDHENMFWYRQDPGLGLRLIYFSYDVKMKEKGDIPEGYSVSREKKERFSLILESASTNQTSMYLCASSFGGRDTQYFGPGTRLTVL.

The chain recombines TRBV25-1 with TRBJ1-4; a possible D gene is TRBD1 (5 bases). The length of the CDR3 is 17 residues. V lost 3 bases and J 8 bases, leaving 22 bases between the germline ends. Germline-derived CDR1 and CDR2 are MGHDK and SYGVNS. The CDR3 region has the DNA TGTGCCAGCAGTGACCGACACAGGAGGGATTGGAGAGAAAAACTGTTTTTT. Protein product: CASSDRHRRDWREKLFF.

V is TRBV3-1 (or the pseudogene TRBV3-2) and J is TRBJ2-1; 11 bases fit TRBD2. Germline loops: CDR1 LGHDT, CDR2 YNNKEL (reference sequence). This CDR3 comprises 15 residues. V was clipped by 6 bases and J by 10 bases; unmatched bases: 11. The CDR3 loop reads CASSPGLAETGEQFF. The DNA of the CDR3 is TGTGCCAGCAGTCCGGGACTAGCGGAAACCGGGGAGCAGTTCTTC.

V and J are TRBV11-3 and TRBJ2-5, with 7 positions matching TRBD1. This CDR3 region has 15 residues. Looked up from germline, CDR1 is SGHNT and CDR2 is YENEEA. V was pared by 0 bases and J by 4 bases, with 5 bases of the junction left unmatched. CDR3: CASSLDQGVGETQYF. The CDR3 DNA sequence: TGTGCCAGCAGCTTAGATCAGGGGGTCGGAGAGACCCAGTACTTC.

The chain uses TRBV29-1 and TRBJ2-5; 11 nucleotides align to TRBD2. Germline CDR1 SQVTM, CDR2 ANQGSEA. The CDR3 length is 13 residues. V dropped 7 bases and J dropped 7; count of bases not matched to a gene: 8. The chain's CDR3 is CSAGLLAGATQYF. CDR3 sequence (DNA): TGCAGCGCTGGATTACTAGCGGGGGCGACCCAGTACTTC.

Only one count was recorded for this clone. J is TRBJ2-1 and V is TRBV9, with D possibly being TRBD2 (7 bases). CDR1 SGDLS and CDR2 YYNGEE come from the germline V gene. The CDR3 extends over 15 amino acids. The ends were cut back, 3 bases at V and 8 bases at J, with 18 bases in the middle. CDR3 protein: CASSDRGAPEDEQFF. The CDR3 DNA reads TGTGCCAGCAGCGATCGGGGGGCTCCCGAGGATGAGCAGTTCTTC.

The rearrangement joins TRBV19 to TRBJ1-2, with 8 bases matching TRBD1. The CDR3 has 13 amino acids. Germline trimming cut 7 bases from V and 8 bases from J; bases unmatched to any gene: 9. CDR1 and CDR2 from the germline V gene are LNHDA and SQIVND (reference sequence). CDR3 coding DNA: TGTGCCAGTACCCCGGACAGGGTCTACGGCTACACCTTC. The encoded protein is CASTPDRVYGYTF.

The chain joins TRBV3-1 (or the pseudogene TRBV3-2) to TRBJ1-2; no reliable D call. The V gene lost 4 bases and the J gene lost 0 bases, with 12 bases spanning the gap. Germline CDR1 reads LGHDT; CDR2 reads YNNKEL (reference sequence). The CDR3 consists of 15 residues. The CDR3: CASSPQTTTNYGYTF. CDR3 in DNA: TGTGCCAGCAGCCCCCAGACAACCACTAACTATGGCTACACCTTC.

This chain uses TRBV29-1 with TRBJ1-5; D is undetermined. V dropped 7 bases and J dropped 11 bases, with 15 bases sitting between them. The CDR3 length is 11 residues. CDR1 SQVTM and CDR2 ANQGSEA come from the germline V gene. The chain's CDR3 is CSASLGVAQHF. The DNA for the CDR3 is TGCAGCGCCTCCCTAGGAGTAGCCCAGCATTTT.

V and J are TRBV11-2 and TRBJ2-2; D may be TRBD1 (6 bases). Germline loops: CDR1 SGHAT, CDR2 FQNNGV. V lost 2 bases to trimming and J lost 1 base, with 8 bases between them. The CDR3 covers 15 residues. The CDR3 DNA follows: TGTGCCAGCAGCTTAACACAGGGGAACACCGGGGAGCTGTTTTTT. The encoded protein is CASSLTQGNTGELFF.

The chain is built from TRBV27 and TRBJ2-1, with a tentative D call TRBD1 (6 bases). Germline lookup yields CDR1 MNHEY and CDR2 SMNVEV (reference sequence). This CDR3 is 15 amino acids long. Deletions cut 3 bases from V and 9 bases from J, with 18 bases between. In DNA form, the CDR3 reads TGTGCCAGCAGTTTTACGGCAGGGGTCCCAGGTGAGCAGTTCTTC. Translation gives CASSFTAGVPGEQFF.

The V call is TRBV9, the J call TRBJ1-4, with D unclear. The V gene lost 0 bases and the J gene lost 7 bases, with 13 bases spanning the gap. The CDR3 spans 15 residues. Germline values: CDR1 SGDLS, CDR2 YYNGEE. The CDR3 coding sequence is TGTGCCAGCAGCGTAGCGGACGGAGCGGTTGAAAAACTGTTTTTT. Protein product: CASSVADGAVEKLFF.

About this clone itself: This same CDR3 is encoded by further DNA sequences in the sample. This chain links TRBV2 with TRBJ2-3; weak D call: TRBD1 (5 bases). The V gene lost 4 bases and the J gene lost 3 bases, with 8 bases spanning the gap. CDR3 length equals 13 residues. CDR1 SNHLY and CDR2 FYNNEI come from the germline V gene. The CDR3 loop is CASSGQGTDTQYF. The CDR3 bases are TGTGCCAGCAGTGGCCAGGGAACAGATACGCAGTATTTT.

This chain connects TRBV5-5 to TRBJ1-3, with D uncertain. CDR1 and CDR2 (germline): SGHKS, YYEKEE (reference sequence). Deletions cut 4 bases from V and 0 bases from J, with 11 bases between. The CDR3 runs to 15 residues. In nucleotides, the CDR3 is TGTGCCAGCAGCCAGGAGGATAACTCTGGAAACACCATATATTTT. Its translation is CASSQEDNSGNTIYF. The full variable domain, rest sourced from reference TRBV5-5 and TRBJ1-3, is DAGVTQSPTHLIKTRGQQVTLRCSPISGHKSVSWYQQVLGQGPQFIFQYYEKEERGRGNFPDRFSARQFPNYSSELNVNALLLGDSALYLCASSQEDNSGNTIYFGEGSWLTVV.

The chain carries TRBV18 and TRBJ1-1, with no clear D. This CDR3 is 13 amino acids long. Per the germline V gene, CDR1 is KGHSH and CDR2 is LQKENI. The V gene lost 6 bases and the J gene lost 5 bases, with 13 bases spanning the gap. CDR3 region: CASSPSERTEAFF. The CDR3 DNA is TGTGCCAGCTCCCCCAGTGAGAGGACTGAAGCTTTCTTT.

Points on this clone: Other DNA sequences in this sample translate to the same CDR3. The rearrangement links TRBV7-2 to TRBJ1-2; D may be TRBD1 (5 bases). Trimming removed 5 bases from V and 7 bases from J, with 17 bases in between. Germline assignment: CDR1 SGHTA and CDR2 FQGNSA. The CDR3 runs to 14 residues. DNA of the CDR3: TGTGCCAGCAGCCCCAGCCAGGGATTGTCTGGCTACACCTTC. It specifies CASSPSQGLSGYTF.

In regard to this clone: The sample carries other DNA sequences with the same CDR3. The chain employs TRBV19 and TRBJ1-2, with D possibly being TRBD1 (6 bases). With 4 bases removed from V and 4 bases from J, the gap between germline ends came to 10 bases. This CDR3 has 13 residues. Germline V gives CDR1 LNHDA, CDR2 SQIVND (reference sequence). The CDR3: CASSTATGYGYTF. The CDR3, as DNA: TGTGCCAGTAGTACGGCGACAGGCTATGGCTACACCTTC.

This clone came up many times. The CDR3 nucleotides read TGTGCCAGCAAAGACGGCGGGAACACTGAAGCTTTCTTT. Its protein product is CASKDGGNTEAFF. The rearrangement joins TRBV2 to TRBJ1-1, with D unclear. The CDR3 contains 13 residues. V was trimmed by 7 bases and J by 1 base, leaving 10 bases between them. CDR1 SNHLY and CDR2 FYNNEI come from the germline V gene.

V is TRBV15 and J is TRBJ2-7, with 9 bases identical to TRBD1. This CDR3 comprises 14 residues. With V trimmed by 4 bases and J by 5 bases, 6 bases remained unmatched. Germline lookup yields CDR1 LNHNV and CDR2 YYDKDF (reference sequence). The CDR3 spells CATSKGGQGDEQYF. In DNA, the CDR3 is TGTGCCACCAGCAAGGGGGGACAGGGAGACGAGCAGTACTTC.

This chain connects TRBV6-2 or TRBV6-3 to TRBJ1-1; 8 positions match TRBD1. In germline, CDR1 is MNHEY, CDR2 SVGEGT. CDR3 length: 15 amino acids. V was pared by 6 bases and J by 0 bases, with 6 bases of the junction left unmatched. CDR3 nucleotide sequence: TGTGCCAGCAGCCCCGGACAGGGAGTGAACACTGAAGCTTTCTTT. This gives the protein CASSPGQGVNTEAFF.

This chain uses TRBV18 with TRBJ1-5; possibly TRBD1 for D (5 bases). Deletions cut 4 bases from V and 7 bases from J, with 14 bases between. The CDR3 covers 14 residues. Germline assignment: CDR1 KGHSH and CDR2 LQKENI. The CDR3, as DNA: TGTGCCAGCTCACGTGGGGACCGGGGGCAGCCCCAGCATTTT. Encoded protein: CASSRGDRGQPQHF.

This sequence joins TRBV6-5 and TRBJ1-5, with D possibly TRBD1 on 6 matching bases. Germline V lookup: CDR1 MNHEY, CDR2 SVGAGI. This CDR3 is 15 amino acids long. V lost 2 bases, J lost 4 bases, and 12 bases lay in between. The CDR3 DNA is TGTGCCAGCAGTTACAGGGGGGGTTCAAATCAGCCCCAGCATTTT. As protein: CASSYRGGSNQPQHF.

The chain has TRBV5-6 and TRBJ1-1; 7 bases line up with TRBD1. CDR1 and CDR2 from the germline V gene are SGHDT and YYEEEE. This CDR3 region has 12 residues. Unmatched junction bases numbered 5, after V lost 4 bases and J lost 8 bases. The CDR3 here is CASSRQGGEAFF. The CDR3 DNA is TGTGCCAGCAGCCGACAGGGTGGCGAAGCTTTCTTT.

The J gene is TRBJ2-1, the V gene TRBV7-9; 11 nucleotides line up with TRBD2. Looked up from germline, CDR1 is SEHNR and CDR2 is FQNEAQ (reference sequence). The CDR3 length is 16 residues. Trimming took 5 bases from V and 6 from J; bases not matched to a gene: 9. For the CDR3, the DNA is TGTGCCAGCAGCGTCTCCGGGACTAGCGGATCCAATGAGCAGTTCTTC. It specifies CASSVSGTSGSNEQFF. Together with reference TRBV7-9 and TRBJ2-1, the CDR3 gives the full variable domain: DTGVSQNPRHKITKRGQNVTFRCDPISEHNRLYWYRQTLGQGPEFLTYFQNEAQLEKSRLLSDRFSAERPKGSFSTLEIQRTEQGDSAMYLCASSVSGTSGSNEQFFGPGTRLTVL.

The CDR3 reads CASSTEGAGNTIYF. CDR3 in DNA: TGCGCCAGCAGTACAGAGGGTGCTGGAAACACCATATATTTT. The chain links TRBV5-1 to TRBJ1-3; D ambiguous. The CDR3 covers 14 residues. The V end was cut by 5 bases, the J end by 2 bases, with 11 bases between. The germline CDR1 and CDR2 sequences are SGHRS and YFSETQ.